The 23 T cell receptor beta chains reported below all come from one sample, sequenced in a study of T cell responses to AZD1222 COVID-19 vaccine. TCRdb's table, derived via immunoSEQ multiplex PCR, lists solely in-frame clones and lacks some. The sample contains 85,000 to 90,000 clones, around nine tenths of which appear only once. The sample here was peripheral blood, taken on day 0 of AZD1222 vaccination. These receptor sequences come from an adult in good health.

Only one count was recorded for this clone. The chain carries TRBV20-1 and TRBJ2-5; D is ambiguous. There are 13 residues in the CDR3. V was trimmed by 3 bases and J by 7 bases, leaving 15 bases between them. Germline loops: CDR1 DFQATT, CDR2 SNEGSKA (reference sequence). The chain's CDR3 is CSASGARVGTQYF. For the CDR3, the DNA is TGCAGTGCTAGTGGCGCTAGAGTGGGGACCCAGTACTTC.

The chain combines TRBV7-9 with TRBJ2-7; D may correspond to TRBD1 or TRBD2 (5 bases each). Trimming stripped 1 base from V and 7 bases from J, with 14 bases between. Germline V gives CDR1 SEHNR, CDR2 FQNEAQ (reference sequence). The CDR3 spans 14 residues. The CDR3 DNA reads TGTGCCAGCAGCTTAGTGGGACCCCCCGGGGAGCAGTACTTC. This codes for CASSLVGPPGEQYF.

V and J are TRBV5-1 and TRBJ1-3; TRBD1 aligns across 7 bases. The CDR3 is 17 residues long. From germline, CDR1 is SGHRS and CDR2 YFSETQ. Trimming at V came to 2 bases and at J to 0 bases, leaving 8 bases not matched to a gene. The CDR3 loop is CASSLWDSASSGNTIYF. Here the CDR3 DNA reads TGCGCCAGCAGCTTATGGGACAGCGCTAGCTCTGGAAACACCATATATTTT.

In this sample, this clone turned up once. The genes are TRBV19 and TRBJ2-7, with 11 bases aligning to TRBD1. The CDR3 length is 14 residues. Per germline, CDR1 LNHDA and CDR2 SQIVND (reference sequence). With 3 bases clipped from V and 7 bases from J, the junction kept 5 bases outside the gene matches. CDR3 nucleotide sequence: TGTGCCAGTAGTATTGGACAGGGGGCTAGGGAGCAGTACTTC. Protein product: CASSIGQGAREQYF.

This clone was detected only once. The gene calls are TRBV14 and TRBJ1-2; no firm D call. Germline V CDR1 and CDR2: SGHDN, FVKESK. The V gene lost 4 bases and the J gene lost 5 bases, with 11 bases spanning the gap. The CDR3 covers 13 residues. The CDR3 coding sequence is TGTGCCAGCAGCCTGGACCTGTGGTATGGCTACACCTTC. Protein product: CASSLDLWYGYTF.

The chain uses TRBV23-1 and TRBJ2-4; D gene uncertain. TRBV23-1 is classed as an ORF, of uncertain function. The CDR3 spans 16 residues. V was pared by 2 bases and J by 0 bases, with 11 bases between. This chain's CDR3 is CASSQALSLAKNIQYF. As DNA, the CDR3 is TGCGCCAGCAGTCAAGCTCTCAGCCTAGCCAAAAACATTCAGTACTTC.

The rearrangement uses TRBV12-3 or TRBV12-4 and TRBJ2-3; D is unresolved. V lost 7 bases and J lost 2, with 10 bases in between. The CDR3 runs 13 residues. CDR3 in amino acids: CASNPFLTDTQYF. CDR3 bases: TGTGCCAGCAATCCCTTCCTCACAGATACGCAGTATTTT.

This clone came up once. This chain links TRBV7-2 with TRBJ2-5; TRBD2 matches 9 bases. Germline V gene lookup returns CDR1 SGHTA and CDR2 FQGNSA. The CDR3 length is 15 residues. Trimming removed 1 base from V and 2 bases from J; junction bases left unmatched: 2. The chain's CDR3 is CASSLGTSEQETQYF. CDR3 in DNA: TGTGCCAGCAGCTTAGGGACTAGCGAGCAAGAGACCCAGTACTTC.

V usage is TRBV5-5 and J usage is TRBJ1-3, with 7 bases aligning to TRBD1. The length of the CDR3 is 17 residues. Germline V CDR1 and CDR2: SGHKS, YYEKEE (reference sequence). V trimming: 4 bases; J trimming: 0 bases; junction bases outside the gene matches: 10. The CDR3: CASSLTGAVYSGNTIYF. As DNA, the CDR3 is TGTGCCAGCAGCCTTACAGGGGCCGTATACTCTGGAAACACCATATATTTT.

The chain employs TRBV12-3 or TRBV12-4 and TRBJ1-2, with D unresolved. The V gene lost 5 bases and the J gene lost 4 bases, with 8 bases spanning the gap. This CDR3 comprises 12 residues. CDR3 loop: CASSVGPYGYTF. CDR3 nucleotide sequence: TGTGCCAGCAGTGTGGGTCCCTATGGCTACACCTTC.

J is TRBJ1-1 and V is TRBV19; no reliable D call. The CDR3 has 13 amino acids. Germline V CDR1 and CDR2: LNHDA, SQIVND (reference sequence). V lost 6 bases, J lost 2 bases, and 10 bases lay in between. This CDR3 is CASSLGRNTEAFF. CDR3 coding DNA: TGTGCCAGTAGCCTGGGGAGAAACACTGAAGCTTTCTTT.

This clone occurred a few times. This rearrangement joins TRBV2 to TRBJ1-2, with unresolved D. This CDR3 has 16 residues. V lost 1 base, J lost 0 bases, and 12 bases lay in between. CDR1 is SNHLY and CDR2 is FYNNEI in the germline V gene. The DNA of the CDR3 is TGTGCCAGCAGTGAAGACGGCAGGCCCTCTAACTATGGCTACACCTTC. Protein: CASSEDGRPSNYGYTF. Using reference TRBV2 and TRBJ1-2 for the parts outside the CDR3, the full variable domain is EPEVTQTPSHQVTQMGQEVILRCVPISNHLYFYWYRQILGQKVEFLVSFYNNEISEKSEIFDDQFSVERPDGSNFTLKIRSTKLEDSAMYFCASSEDGRPSNYGYTFGSGTRLTVV.

The CDR3 protein is CASSLGGVADTQYF. The CDR3 DNA follows: TGTGCCAGCAGCTTGGGGGGGGTTGCAGATACGCAGTATTTT. The chain is built from TRBV5-8 and TRBJ2-3, with D perhaps TRBD2 (6 bases). The CDR3 runs to 14 residues. CDR1 SGHTS and CDR2 YDEGEE come from the germline V gene. Trimming pared 0 bases from V and 4 bases from J, leaving 9 bases between.

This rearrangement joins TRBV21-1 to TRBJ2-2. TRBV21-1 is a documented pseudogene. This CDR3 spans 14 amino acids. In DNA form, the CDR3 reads TGCCTGAGGGGCTCCGGGTGGCACACCGGGGAGCTGTTTTTT. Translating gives CLRGSGWHTGELFF.

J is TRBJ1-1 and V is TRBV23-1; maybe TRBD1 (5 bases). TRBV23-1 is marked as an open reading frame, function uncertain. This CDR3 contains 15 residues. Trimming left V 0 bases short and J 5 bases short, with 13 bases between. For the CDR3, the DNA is TGCGCCAGCAGTCAATCGAAAAGGGGCGGGACTGAAGCTTTCTTT. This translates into CASSQSKRGGTEAFF.

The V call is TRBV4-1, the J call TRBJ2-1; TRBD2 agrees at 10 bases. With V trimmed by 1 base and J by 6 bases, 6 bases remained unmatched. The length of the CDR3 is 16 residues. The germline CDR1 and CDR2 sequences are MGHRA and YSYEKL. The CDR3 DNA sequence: TGCGCCAGCAGCCAAGGGCCAGCGGGGGGGGCCAATGAGCAGTTCTTC. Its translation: CASSQGPAGGANEQFF.

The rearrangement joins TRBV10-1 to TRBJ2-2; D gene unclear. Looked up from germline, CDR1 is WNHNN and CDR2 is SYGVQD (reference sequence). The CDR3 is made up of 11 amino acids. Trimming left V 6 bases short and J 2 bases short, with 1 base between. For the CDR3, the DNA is TGCGCCAGCAGAAACACCGGGGAGCTGTTTTTT. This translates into CASRNTGELFF.

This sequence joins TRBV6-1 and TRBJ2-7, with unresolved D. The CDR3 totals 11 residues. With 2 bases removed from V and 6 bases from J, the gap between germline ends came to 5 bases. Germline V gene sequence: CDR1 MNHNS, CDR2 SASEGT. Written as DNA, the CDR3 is TGTGCCAGCAGTGAATGGGGCGAGCAGTACTTC. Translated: CASSEWGEQYF.

The CDR3 sequence is CASSQTNTEAFF. CDR3 bases: TGTGCCAGCAGCCAGACCAACACTGAAGCTTTCTTT. V is TRBV7-9 and J is TRBJ1-1; D unresolved. Germline V gene lookup returns CDR1 SEHNR and CDR2 FQNEAQ (reference sequence). V gave up 5 bases and J gave up 2 bases, with 6 bases separating them. The CDR3 is made up of 12 amino acids.

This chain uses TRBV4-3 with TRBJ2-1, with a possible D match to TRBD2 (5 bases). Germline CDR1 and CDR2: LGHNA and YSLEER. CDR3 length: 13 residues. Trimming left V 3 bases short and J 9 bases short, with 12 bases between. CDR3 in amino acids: CASSHTSVGEQFF. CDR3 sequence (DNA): TGCGCCAGCAGCCATACTAGTGTGGGTGAGCAGTTCTTC.

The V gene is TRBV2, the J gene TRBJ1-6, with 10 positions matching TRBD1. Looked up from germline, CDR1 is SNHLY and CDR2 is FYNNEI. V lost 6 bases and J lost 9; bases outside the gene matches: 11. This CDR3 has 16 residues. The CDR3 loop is CASSTLRTGGSSPLHF. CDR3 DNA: TGTGCCAGCAGCACACTTAGGACAGGGGGGAGTTCACCCCTCCACTTT. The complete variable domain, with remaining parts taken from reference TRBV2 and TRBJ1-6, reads EPEVTQTPSHQVTQMGQEVILRCVPISNHLYFYWYRQILGQKVEFLVSFYNNEISEKSEIFDDQFSVERPDGSNFTLKIRSTKLEDSAMYFCASSTLRTGGSSPLHFGNGTRLTVT.

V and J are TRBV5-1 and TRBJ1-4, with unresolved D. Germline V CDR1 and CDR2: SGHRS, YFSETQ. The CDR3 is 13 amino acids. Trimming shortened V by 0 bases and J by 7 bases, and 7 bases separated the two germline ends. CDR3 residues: CASSLDWGEKLFF. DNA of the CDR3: TGCGCCAGCAGCTTGGATTGGGGTGAAAAACTGTTTTTT.

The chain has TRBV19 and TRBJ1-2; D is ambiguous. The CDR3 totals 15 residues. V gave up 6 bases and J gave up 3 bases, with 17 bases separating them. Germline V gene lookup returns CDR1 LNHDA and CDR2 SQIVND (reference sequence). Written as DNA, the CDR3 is TGTGCCAGTAGGTCTTCGGTGGATTCTTACTATGGCTACACCTTC. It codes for CASRSSVDSYYGYTF.